This T cell receptor beta chain came from a study of blood T cell repertoires in COVID-19. Background on the study: Some COVID-19 samples were acute and others convalescent; all came from the United States, Italy and Spain.

This CDR3 contains 18 residues. Germline-derived CDR1 and CDR2 are SGHRS and YFSETQ. The ends lost 4 bases at V and 5 bases at J; junction bases unmatched: 12. Source study methods: Counts of nucleated cells, estimated from reference gene primer amplification, were obtained. TCRdb's table, derived via immunoSEQ multiplex PCR, lists solely in-frame clones and lacks some. V and J calls and clone size follow that table, whereas D and trimming were derived from the DNA. The sample lists some 190,000 clones, roughly 90% occurring once. The genes are TRBV5-1 and TRBJ2-3, with 14 bases fitting TRBD2. Sequences were obtained from peripheral blood. This TCR derives from a man between 18 and 29 years old with active or convalescent COVID-19. CDR3 sequence reads: CASSPTPGGTSGRDTQYF. CDR3 DNA sequence: TGCGCCAGCAGCCCAACGCCCGGAGGGACTAGCGGGAGAGATACGCAGTATTTT.